This T cell receptor beta chain was recorded in a study of synovial regulatory T cells in juvenile arthritis. Whole-study findings and limits: Compared with other blood Treg cells, inflammation-associated Treg cells had reduced TCR diversity. iaTreg cells shared more CDR3 sequences with synovial Tregs than other blood Tregs did.

This CDR3 comprises 11 residues. The protein alone is recorded here. The germline V gene encodes CDR1 SGHRS and CDR2 YFSETQ. Patients had median age approximately 10 years, range roughly 2.3-22.9. This table comes from immunoSEQ multiplex PCR, and its TCRdb copy is limited to in-frame clones, with some not included. The sample table sets out approximately 6,400 clones. Note on this clone: The target antigen is unknown.

The chain links TRBV5-1 to TRBJ2-5. The sequenced sample was Treg cells from blood. Subset of the sample: remaining (HLA-DR-negative) circulating blood Treg cells. This receptor was taken from a donor aged 2-30 years with juvenile idiopathic arthritis. CDR3 in amino acids: CASSLQETQYF.